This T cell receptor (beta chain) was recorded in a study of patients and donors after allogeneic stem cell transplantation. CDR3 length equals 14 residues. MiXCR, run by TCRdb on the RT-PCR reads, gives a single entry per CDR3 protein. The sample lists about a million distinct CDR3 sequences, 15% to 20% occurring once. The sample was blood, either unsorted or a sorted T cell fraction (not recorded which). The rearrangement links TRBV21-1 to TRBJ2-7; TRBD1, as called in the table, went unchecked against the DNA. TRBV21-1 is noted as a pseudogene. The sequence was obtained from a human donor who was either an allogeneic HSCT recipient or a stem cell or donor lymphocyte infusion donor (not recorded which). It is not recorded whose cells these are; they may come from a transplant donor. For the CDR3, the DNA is TGTGCCAGCAGCAAAGAGGGGAACCATTACGAGCAGTACTTC. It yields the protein CASSKEGNHYEQYF.